This T cell receptor (beta chain) was found in a study of blood T cells in healthy people across ages (dated by TCRdb to between 2015 and 2017). About the full investigation: In model experiments, template switching captured roughly one uniquely barcoded TCR beta cDNA molecule for every two T cells. Age-related changes in TCR beta repertoire diversity were measured in the study by deep sequencing normalized with unique cDNA molecular identifiers. Four age groups were formed from the donors: young (average approximately 16 years), middle-aged (approximately 40), aged (about 68) and long-lived (around 82). Donors of different ages were randomly distributed across sequencing lanes to avoid experimental bias. The study analyzed two additional independent replicas of 1 million unique cDNA reads from the same blood draw for two donors, one aged 18 to 30 and one aged 80 or older. Points the paper makes about the study in general: The percentage of naive T cells measured by flow cytometry correlated strongly with observed TCR beta diversity. The CMV infection status of donors was not known, potentially confounding age-related changes in expanded clonotypes. Conclusive comparison of naive and antigen-experienced compartments was prevented by the profiling of bulk unsorted PBMCs. The long-lived group showed more naive CD4+ T cells, fewer expanded clones and increased TCR diversity than the aged group, suggesting age selection. Estimates of total diversity based on one million sequenced T cells were regarded as lower bounds and as underestimates. As age increased, observed TCR beta diversity per million T cells dropped in a roughly linear way, and a significant reduction was already evident by age 40.

The 39 donors, aged 6 to 90 years, were systemically healthy Caucasian individuals from Russia. Each donor gave 8 to 10 milliliters of peripheral blood, drawn into EDTA-treated Vacutainer tubes. Ficoll-Paque density-gradient centrifugation was used to isolate PBMCs, with at least 7 million per sample. Trizol reagent was used to extract total RNA from PBMCs, with at least 6 micrograms per sample. For every donor, an aliquot of PBMCs went through flow cytometry to measure the percentages of naive CD45RAhigh/CD27high T cells. For this clonotype: This clone's antigen is unknown. One end of the junction does not line up with germline, which may come from a read error.

The library was prepared using 5' RACE. The sequencer listed for this sample is Illumina HiSeq 2500. The second PCR ran for about 7 to 11 cycles and used a J-beta primer mix along with a sample-barcoded 5' primer. Each TCR beta cDNA molecule received a unique molecular identifier from a template-switch 5' adaptor carrying 12 random nucleotides. At least 2.5 million CDR3-containing paired-end reads were obtained from each sample. The Mint cDNA synthesis kit, primed by a TRBC-specific oligonucleotide, was used to synthesize first-strand cDNA from all RNA. Following uracil-DNA glycosylase treatment, a first 18-cycle PCR with universal primers M1SS and BC2_uni_R was performed on all cDNA. As for the authors' bioinformatics: For normalization, 1 million high-quality reads were randomly selected from each sample, with every read carrying a distinct molecular identifier. Instead of being binned into consensus sequences, reads that shared molecular identifiers were thrown out. MiTCR, run with a Q25 quality threshold and the strictest error-elimination algorithm, handled CDR3 identification, clonotype clustering and error correction. A nonparametric unseen species model with Euler transformation was used to estimate a lower bound on total TCR beta diversity. TCRdb took the public reads, trimmed them with fastp at Q25, ran MiXCR for clone calling and kept in-frame beta chains. Identical CDR3 protein sequences are pooled into one entry, listed with their most common genes and DNA. The V and J calls reflect TCRdb's pipeline rather than the authors' work. The sample has fewer than 900,000 distinct CDR3 sequences on record, 30% to 45% of them singletons. The top ten constitute roughly 13% of the sample.

From a lookup of the germline V gene, CDR1 and CDR2 are SGHTA and FQGNSA. From the cysteine through the phenylalanine, the CDR3 covers 14 amino acids. Only the CDR3 part of the read is kept: 42 bases, read in frame from the first base. The sequence joins TRBV7-2 to TRBJ2-1, and the D gene may be TRBD1, 5 bases matching. The sample comprised blood. This TCR came from a man aged 18-30 years in good health. For the CDR3, the sequence is CVSSLQAEYNEQFF. Read as DNA, the sequence is TGTGTCAGCAGCTTACAGGCAGAATACAATGAGCAGTTCTTC.